What follows describes a single T cell receptor beta chain. Its target is not known. Per germline, CDR1 KGHSH and CDR2 LQKENI. Trimming stripped 3 bases from V and 4 bases from J, with 13 bases between. The CDR3 spans 14 residues. These data come from a study of a mutant IDH1 vaccine in newly diagnosed glioma. Across the study: In weeks 1, 3, 5, 7, 11, 15, 19 and 23, patients were vaccinated. Investigators started vaccination 4-6 weeks after radiotherapy alone, or with temozolomide cycles.

Sample time point: week 11, during vaccination. Doses of 300 ug of mutant IDH1 20-mer peptide were given with topical imiquimod. Repertoires were generated with immunoSEQ multiplex PCR, while TCRdb's copy carries only in-frame clones and drops some. The sample comprises some 52,000 clones, 90% to 95% of which are singletons, and over 2% rests with the top ten. The sequence was obtained from a man aged 45-60 years with glioma. The chain recombines TRBV18 with TRBJ2-7; perhaps TRBD2 as D (6 bases). Specimen: PBMCs, collected from a glioma patient whose treatment included an IDH1 peptide vaccine. The CDR3 protein is CASSPGTPPYEQYF. CDR3 sequence (DNA): TGTGCCAGCTCACCCGGGACTCCTCCTTACGAGCAGTACTTC.